What follows is one T cell receptor beta chain and its context. The junction departs from the called germline gene at one end, perhaps through a read error. Authors' analysis steps: Amplification of reference gene primers was used by the study to estimate nucleated cell counts. Assay: immunoSEQ multiplex PCR; the TCRdb copy retains only in-frame clones and omits some. That table furnishes V, J and clone size, whereas the DNA furnished D and trimming. The sample has approximately 260,000 clones, around 83% seen once. There are 14 residues in the CDR3. Germline loops: CDR1 SGHTA, CDR2 FQGNSA. The record originates from a study of blood T cell repertoires in COVID-19. Study-level information: Sites across the United States, Italy and Spain contributed samples from acute and convalescent COVID-19. The cDNA or gDNA used as material had been derived from T cells, B-cell-depleted T cells, or PBMCs.

The source is a man in his late teens or twenties with active or convalescent COVID-19. This chain uses TRBV7-2 with TRBJ2-5; TRBD1 or TRBD2 may be the D gene (6 bases each). The sequenced sample was peripheral blood. The CDR3 DNA sequence: TGTGCCAGCAGGTTAGGGGGGCCGTTAGAGACCCAGTACTTC. Its translation: CASRLGGPLETQYF.